The rows below give T cell receptor beta chains drawn from one sample of a study of blood T cell repertoires in COVID-19. Generated by immunoSEQ multiplex PCR, the TCRdb table keeps only in-frame clones and is missing some. The data hold approximately 210,000 clones, with roughly 84% observed a single time. Sequencing input: PBMCs or T cells enriched from blood (not recorded which). Every receptor here comes from a man aged 30 to 39 in a cohort exposed to, infected with or recovered from COVID-19 (not recorded which). Both conserved end residues are part of each CDR3. A D gene is named only where the DNA matches it firmly. Some rows have no size entry. The others give once, few or many, or a class for an expanded clone.

clone_size: .; j_call: TRBJ1-5; d_call: .; v_call: TRBV18; cdr3_aa: CASSPVGGLSNQPQHF; cdr3_nt: TGTGCCAGCTCACCGGTTGGCGGACTTAGCAATCAGCCCCAGCATTTT
clone_size: .; j_call: TRBJ1-2; d_call: .; v_call: TRBV25-1; cdr3_aa: CARGRGYGYTF; cdr3_nt: TGTGCCAGGGGGCGGGGCTATGGCTACACCTTC
clone_size: .; j_call: TRBJ2-7; d_call: TRBD1; v_call: TRBV19; cdr3_aa: CASSDRGYEQYF; cdr3_nt: TGTGCCAGTAGTGACAGGGGCTACGAGCAGTACTTC
clone_size: once; j_call: TRBJ1-5; d_call: .; v_call: TRBV27; cdr3_aa: CASRTGSMTQPQHF; cdr3_nt: TGTGCCAGCAGGACGGGATCCATGACTCAGCCCCAGCATTTT
clone_size: .; j_call: TRBJ1-2; d_call: TRBD1; v_call: TRBV29-1; cdr3_aa: CSVRQGWVSGGYTF; cdr3_nt: TGCAGCGTTCGACAGGGATGGGTCTCTGGAGGCTACACCTTC
clone_size: .; j_call: TRBJ1-1; d_call: .; v_call: TRBV5-1; cdr3_aa: CASSLGRTIMNTEAFF; cdr3_nt: TGCGCCAGCAGCTTGGGTCGGACTATTATGAACACTGAAGCTTTCTTT
clone_size: .; j_call: TRBJ2-7; d_call: TRBD1; v_call: TRBV10-3; cdr3_aa: CAISEPGQGDYEQYF; cdr3_nt: TGTGCCATCAGTGAACCGGGACAGGGCGACTACGAGCAGTACTTC
clone_size: .; j_call: TRBJ2-3; d_call: TRBD2; v_call: TRBV7-2; cdr3_aa: CASSLRSGRAADTQYF; cdr3_nt: TGTGCCAGCAGCTTAAGGAGCGGGAGGGCAGCAGATACGCAGTATTTT
clone_size: many; j_call: TRBJ2-6; d_call: TRBD1; v_call: TRBV6-5; cdr3_aa: CASHRGSGANVLTF; cdr3_nt: TGTGCCAGCCACAGGGGGTCTGGGGCCAACGTCCTGACTTTC
clone_size: once; j_call: TRBJ2-7; d_call: TRBD1; v_call: TRBV2; cdr3_aa: CASSRDRGDHYEQYF; cdr3_nt: TGTGCCAGCAGTCGGGACAGGGGAGATCACTACGAGCAGTACTTC
clone_size: .; j_call: TRBJ2-3; d_call: TRBD2; v_call: TRBV5-8; cdr3_aa: CASSRSGEGDTQYF; cdr3_nt: TGTGCCAGCAGCAGAAGCGGGGAAGGGGATACGCAGTATTTT
clone_size: .; j_call: TRBJ2-1; d_call: .; v_call: TRBV24-1; cdr3_aa: CATSDLRENYNEQFF; cdr3_nt: TGTGCCACCAGTGATTTGCGCGAGAACTACAATGAGCAGTTCTTC
clone_size: .; j_call: TRBJ1-4; d_call: .; v_call: TRBV6-5; cdr3_aa: CASSSQGREEKLFF; cdr3_nt: TGTGCCAGCAGTTCCCAGGGGAGGGAGGAAAAACTGTTTTTT
clone_size: .; j_call: TRBJ1-4; d_call: .; v_call: TRBV2; cdr3_aa: CASSPRQTSNEKLFF; cdr3_nt: TGTGCCAGCAGCCCGCGGCAGACCTCGAATGAAAAACTGTTTTTT
clone_size: .; j_call: TRBJ1-1; d_call: .; v_call: TRBV9; cdr3_aa: CASAGTSTLNTEAFF; cdr3_nt: TGTGCCAGCGCCGGGACATCTACTTTGAACACTGAAGCTTTCTTT
clone_size: .; j_call: TRBJ2-5; d_call: TRBD1; v_call: TRBV24-1; cdr3_aa: CATSDTLVGQGAGETQYF; cdr3_nt: TGTGCCACCAGTGATACCCTAGTAGGACAGGGGGCGGGAGAGACCCAGTACTTC
clone_size: .; j_call: TRBJ1-6; d_call: .; v_call: TRBV6-5; cdr3_aa: CASGQIGSPLHF; cdr3_nt: TGTGCCAGCGGACAGATCGGTTCACCCCTCCACTTT
clone_size: .; j_call: TRBJ2-5; d_call: .; v_call: TRBV4-1; cdr3_aa: CASSLSGLQETQYF; cdr3_nt: TGCGCCAGCAGCCTCTCAGGGTTACAAGAGACCCAGTACTTC
clone_size: .; j_call: TRBJ2-3; d_call: TRBD2; v_call: TRBV5-1; cdr3_aa: CASSLGTSGLSTDTQYF; cdr3_nt: TGCGCCAGCAGCCTGGGGACTAGCGGACTTAGCACAGATACGCAGTATTTT
clone_size: .; j_call: TRBJ2-7; d_call: .; v_call: TRBV4-3; cdr3_aa: CASSQGLGSSYEQYF; cdr3_nt: TGCGCCAGCAGCCAAGGTTTGGGCAGTTCCTACGAGCAGTACTTC
clone_size: .; j_call: TRBJ1-2; d_call: TRBD1; v_call: TRBV14; cdr3_aa: CASSPRQGNGYTF; cdr3_nt: TGTGCCAGCAGCCCCCGACAGGGGAATGGCTACACCTTC
clone_size: .; j_call: TRBJ2-3; d_call: TRBD1; v_call: TRBV7-2; cdr3_aa: CASSAQGASDTQYF; cdr3_nt: TGTGCCAGCAGCGCACAGGGGGCATCTGATACGCAGTATTTT
clone_size: .; j_call: TRBJ1-4; d_call: TRBD1; v_call: TRBV2; cdr3_aa: CASSEGSGGVGKLFF; cdr3_nt: TGTGCCAGCAGTGAAGGTTCAGGGGGAGTCGGAAAACTGTTTTTT
clone_size: .; j_call: TRBJ1-1; d_call: TRBD1; v_call: TRBV9; cdr3_aa: CASSPQGGRTNTEAFF; cdr3_nt: TGTGCCAGCAGCCCCCAAGGGGGCAGAACGAACACTGAAGCTTTCTTT
clone_size: once; j_call: TRBJ2-5; d_call: .; v_call: TRBV18; cdr3_aa: CASSTGLQETQYF; cdr3_nt: TGTGCCAGCTCAACGGGACTTCAAGAGACCCAGTACTTC
clone_size: .; j_call: TRBJ1-2; d_call: TRBD1; v_call: TRBV6-4; cdr3_aa: CASRPGQGNGYTF; cdr3_nt: TGTGCCAGCAGACCGGGACAGGGGAATGGCTACACCTTC
clone_size: .; j_call: TRBJ1-5; d_call: .; v_call: TRBV28; cdr3_aa: CASSTNQPQHF; cdr3_nt: TGTGCCAGCAGCACAAATCAGCCCCAGCATTTT